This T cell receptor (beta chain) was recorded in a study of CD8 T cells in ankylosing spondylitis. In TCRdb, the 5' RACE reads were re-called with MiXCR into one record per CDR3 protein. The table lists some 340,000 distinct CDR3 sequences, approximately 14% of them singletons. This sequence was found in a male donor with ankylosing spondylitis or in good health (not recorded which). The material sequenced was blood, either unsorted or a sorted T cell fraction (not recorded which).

The CDR3: CSARSGQVYNEQFF. The CDR3 DNA sequence: TGCAGTGCTAGATCGGGACAGGTTTACAATGAGCAGTTCTTC. This chain links TRBV20-1 with TRBJ2-1, with 8 bases aligning to TRBD1. Germline V gene lookup returns CDR1 DFQATT and CDR2 SNEGSKA (reference sequence). V was pared by 2 bases and J by 4 bases, with 4 bases of the junction left unmatched. The CDR3 runs 14 residues.